These 23 T cell receptor beta chains came from one sample sequenced in a study of blood T cell repertoires in COVID-19. Libraries were prepared by immunoSEQ multiplex PCR; TCRdb keeps only in-frame clonotypes and omits some of them. The sample gives some 94,000 clones, 84% of which show up once; roughly 2.1% is in the top ten. Sequenced: peripheral blood. The receptors come from a man between 65 and 85 years old with active or convalescent COVID-19.

This chain's CDR3 is CASSYSGQGAYEQYF. The CDR3 nucleotides read TGTGCCAGCAGTTACTCTGGACAGGGGGCTTACGAGCAGTACTTC. J is TRBJ2-7 and V is TRBV6-5; 11 positions agree with TRBD1. The V gene's germline CDR1 is MNHEY and CDR2 SVGAGI. The CDR3 is made up of 15 amino acids. Losses at the gene ends were 0 bases for V and 4 bases for J; bases not matched to a gene: 2.

This chain uses TRBV27 with TRBJ2-5; tentatively, D is TRBD1 (6 bases). The CDR3 contains 16 residues. V lost 5 bases and J lost 3, with 19 bases in between. Germline V gene data show CDR1 as MNHEY and CDR2 as SMNVEV (reference sequence). The CDR3 bases are TGTGCCAGCAGTCCCACCCAGGCAGGGGCGAAAGAGACCCAGTACTTC. This codes for CASSPTQAGAKETQYF.

This CDR3 reads CASSQLDRLVRAGELFF. As DNA, the CDR3 is TGTGCCAGCAGCCAACTAGACCGACTAGTTCGGGCCGGGGAGCTGTTTTTT. V is TRBV4-2 and J is TRBJ2-2, with D perhaps TRBD2 (6 bases). Germline-derived CDR1 and CDR2 are LGHNA and YNFKEQ. The CDR3 has 17 residues. Trimming stripped 2 bases from V and 6 bases from J, with 19 bases between.

The chain joins TRBV28 to TRBJ1-1, with D unresolved. The V end lost 1 base, the J end lost 0 bases, and 9 bases lay between the germline ends. Germline loops: CDR1 MDHEN, CDR2 SYDVKM. The CDR3 totals 15 residues. The CDR3, as DNA: TGTGCCAGCAGTTTATCTGGCCTCTTGAACACTGAAGCTTTCTTT. Protein: CASSLSGLLNTEAFF.

This sequence joins TRBV3-1 (or the pseudogene TRBV3-2) and TRBJ1-4; TRBD1 agrees at 8 bases. V gave up 2 bases and J gave up 6 bases; unmatched junction bases: 2. Germline CDR1 LGHDT, CDR2 YNNKEL (reference sequence). The CDR3 is 14 amino acids. The CDR3 region is CASSQRQGYEKLFF. The CDR3, as DNA: TGTGCCAGCAGCCAAAGACAGGGGTATGAAAAACTGTTTTTT.

This clone was counted only a few times. This chain uses TRBV28 with TRBJ1-1, with 7 bases lining up with TRBD1. CDR3 length: 15 amino acids. CDR1 is MDHEN, CDR2 SYDVKM, per germline. V trimming: 5 bases; J trimming: 1 base; junction bases outside the gene matches: 7. This CDR3 is CASSATGAANTEAFF. The CDR3 bases are TGTGCCAGCAGTGCTACAGGGGCCGCGAACACTGAAGCTTTCTTT.

The chain employs TRBV7-8 and TRBJ2-7; TRBD2 matches 12 bases. J lost 7 bases, V lost 3 bases, and 7 bases had no gene match. Germline CDR1 and CDR2: SGHVS and FQNEAQ. The CDR3 is made up of 15 amino acids. In DNA, the CDR3 is TGTGCCAGCAGCTTTGGACTAGCGGGGCCTCTGGAGCAGTACTTC. Protein sequence: CASSFGLAGPLEQYF. The variable domain in full, with the rest retrieved from reference TRBV7-8 and TRBJ2-7, is GAGVSQSPRYKVAKRGQDVALRCDPISGHVSLFWYQQALGQGPEFLTYFQNEAQLDKSGLPSDRFFAERPEGSVSTLKIQRTQQEDSAVYLCASSFGLAGPLEQYFGPGTRLTVT.

The chain uses TRBV18 and TRBJ1-6; D perhaps matches TRBD1 (6 bases). V shed 5 bases and J shed 14 bases, with 19 bases lying between them. The germline V gene encodes CDR1 KGHSH and CDR2 LQKENI. The CDR3 covers 14 residues. The CDR3, as DNA: TGTGCCAGCTCAGTTGGACAGCCCTCAGGATCCCTCCACTTT. This translates into CASSVGQPSGSLHF.

The chain recombines TRBV10-3 with TRBJ1-1; 10 nucleotides match TRBD1. The germline V gene has CDR1 ENHRY and CDR2 SYGVKD. Trimming took 3 bases from V and 8 from J; bases not matched to a gene: 9. This CDR3 has 15 amino acids. As DNA, the CDR3 is TGTGCCATCAGTGACCGGGGACAGGGGTACTCAGAAGCTTTCTTT. Translating gives CAISDRGQGYSEAFF.

This clone was seen more than once but under ten times. The V call is TRBV2, the J call TRBJ2-3, with D tentatively TRBD2 (6 bases). This CDR3 comprises 15 residues. The germline gives CDR1 SNHLY, CDR2 FYNNEI. V was cut by 7 bases and J by 3 bases, with 17 bases left in between. The chain's CDR3 is CASKGSGTLTDTQYF. As DNA, the CDR3 is TGTGCCAGCAAGGGTAGCGGAACTCTTACAGATACGCAGTATTTT.

This chain connects TRBV9 to TRBJ1-6; perhaps TRBD1 as D (6 bases). The CDR3 is 17 residues long. Trimming pared 7 bases from V and 7 bases from J, leaving 24 bases between. In germline, CDR1 is SGDLS, CDR2 YYNGEE. CDR3 residues: CASAGGPHRVGNSPLHF. CDR3 coding DNA: TGTGCCAGCGCAGGCGGGCCCCACAGGGTCGGAAATTCACCCCTCCACTTT.

This chain uses TRBV29-1 with TRBJ2-7; 9 bases are shared with TRBD2. This CDR3 has 17 amino acids. With V trimmed by 1 base and J by 0 bases, 10 bases remained unmatched. Germline loops: CDR1 SQVTM, CDR2 ANQGSEA. CDR3 in DNA: TGCAGCGTTGAAGGACCCTTTACTAGCGGGCGCTCCTACGAGCAGTACTTC. It encodes CSVEGPFTSGRSYEQYF.

The rearrangement uses TRBV18 and TRBJ2-1; 10 nucleotides agree with TRBD2. V shed 6 bases, J shed 2 bases, and the junction held 4 bases outside the gene matches. The CDR3 length is 15 residues. Germline V gene lookup returns CDR1 KGHSH and CDR2 LQKENI. The DNA for the CDR3 is TGTGCCAGCTCGCCTCTAGCGGGGGCCTACAATGAGCAGTTCTTC. It yields the protein CASSPLAGAYNEQFF.

V is TRBV29-1 and J is TRBJ2-7, with D perhaps matching TRBD1 (7 bases). CDR3 length: 14 amino acids. Trimming pared 7 bases from V and 2 bases from J, leaving 18 bases between. Germline lookup yields CDR1 SQVTM and CDR2 ANQGSEA. CDR3 in amino acids: CSGMESGGTYEQYF. The CDR3 DNA reads TGCAGCGGAATGGAGTCAGGGGGGACCTACGAGCAGTACTTC.

The CDR3 region is CASSRDRGRVNTEAFF. The CDR3 DNA is TGTGCCAGCAGTAGGGACAGGGGAAGGGTTAACACTGAAGCTTTCTTT. The V and J genes are TRBV6-2 or TRBV6-3 and TRBJ1-1; TRBD1 matches 10 bases. The CDR3 spans 16 residues. With 5 bases clipped from V and 2 bases from J, the junction kept 8 bases outside the gene matches. CDR1 MNHEY and CDR2 SVGEGT come from the germline V gene.

This chain connects TRBV5-1 to TRBJ2-5; 12 positions match TRBD2. J gave up 4 bases and V 5 bases, and 6 bases lay outside the gene matches. Germline values: CDR1 SGHRS, CDR2 YFSETQ. This CDR3 contains 15 residues. The CDR3, as DNA: TGCGCCAGCAGTTCTAGCGGGGGGGCAGGAGAGACCCAGTACTTC. It translates to CASSSSGGAGETQYF.

Written as DNA, the CDR3 is TGTGCCAGCAGCGCAACCACAGTAGAAGCTTTCTTT. It yields the protein CASSATTVEAFF. The J gene is TRBJ1-1, the V gene TRBV9; D uncertain. Germline CDR1 and CDR2: SGDLS and YYNGEE. This CDR3 has 12 amino acids. With 3 bases removed from V and 8 bases from J, the gap between germline ends came to 11 bases.

This sequence joins TRBV5-1 and TRBJ2-7; 9 nucleotides align to TRBD1. Germline CDR1 reads SGHRS; CDR2 reads YFSETQ. The J segment lost 6 bases and the V segment lost 3 bases, leaving 7 bases of the junction unmatched. The CDR3 is 14 residues long. CDR3 residues: CASSSTTGGREQYF. CDR3 sequence (DNA): TGCGCCAGCAGCTCCACGACAGGGGGACGCGAGCAGTACTTC.

Remarks on this clone: Other DNA sequences of this sample code for an identical CDR3. The V gene is TRBV6-2 or TRBV6-3, the J gene TRBJ1-3; D uncertain. The length of the CDR3 is 14 residues. The germline CDR1 and CDR2 sequences are MNHEY and SVGEGT. Deletions cut 2 bases from V and 2 bases from J, with 7 bases between. The CDR3 coding sequence is TGTGCCAGCAGTTACGGAGGGACTGGAAACACCATATATTTT. It translates to CASSYGGTGNTIYF.

The CDR3 sequence: CASSFPGQGSGNTIYF. CDR3 bases: TGTGCCAGCAGTTTTCCGGGACAGGGATCTGGAAACACCATATATTTT. This chain uses TRBV5-4 with TRBJ1-3; 9 nucleotides agree with TRBD1. The CDR3 contains 16 residues. After removal of 5 bases from V and 1 base from J, the junction contained 7 bases not matched to a gene. Germline CDR1 reads SGHNT; CDR2 reads YYREEE (reference sequence).

This chain joins TRBV9 and TRBJ1-1, with D hard to call. Germline V gives CDR1 SGDLS, CDR2 YYNGEE. The germline V and J ends were trimmed by 0 bases and 1 base, with 4 bases remaining between them. The CDR3 sequence is 13 residues long. The CDR3 DNA reads TGTGCCAGCAGCGTAGACAGGAACACTGAAGCTTTCTTT. Protein product: CASSVDRNTEAFF.

The chain combines TRBV5-1 with TRBJ2-1; 7 positions agree with TRBD1. J was trimmed by 0 bases and V by 4 bases; bases with no gene match: 7. Germline lookup yields CDR1 SGHRS and CDR2 YFSETQ. The CDR3 has 16 residues. The CDR3 reads CASSLWGTDSYNEQFF. CDR3 coding DNA: TGCGCCAGCAGCCTATGGGGGACAGACTCCTACAATGAGCAGTTCTTC.

This CDR3 is CASSQGNSGSTDTQYF. The CDR3 DNA is TGCGCCAGCAGCCAAGGAAATAGCGGGAGCACAGATACGCAGTATTTT. The chain couples TRBV4-3 to TRBJ2-3, with 7 bases matching TRBD2. CDR3 length equals 16 residues. Germline values: CDR1 LGHNA, CDR2 YSLEER. Unmatched junction bases numbered 4, after V lost 1 base and J lost 0 bases.